This TCR beta chain was captured by sequencing in a study of shared clonotypes between healthy human individuals. The protocol was immunoSEQ multiplex PCR, while the TCRdb copy is restricted to in-frame clones and leaves out a portion. The sample includes roughly 2 million clones, around 95% of them seen just once. V shed 0 bases and J 0 bases; nucleotides not matched to a gene: 6. This CDR3 has 16 amino acids. Germline values: CDR1 SGHRS, CDR2 YFSETQ. The chain uses TRBV5-1 and TRBJ2-7; 7 bases map to TRBD1. Material: naive CD4+ T cells sorted from blood. Subset reported: CD45RA+ positively selected. The TCR was taken from a man between 18 and 29 years old in good health. This CDR3 is CASSLARQGISYEQYF. As DNA, the CDR3 is TGCGCCAGCAGCTTGGCCCGACAGGGTATCTCCTACGAGCAGTACTTC.